Following are 8 T cell receptor beta chains from one sample sequenced in a study of blood T cell repertoires in COVID-19. Repertoires were generated with immunoSEQ multiplex PCR, while TCRdb's copy carries only in-frame clones and drops some. The sample holds around 270,000 clones, approximately 88% seen once. Source material: PBMCs or T cells enriched from blood (not recorded which). These receptors were taken from a woman between 40 and 55 years old who had been exposed to COVID-19.

The CDR3 is CASFTTGAFSYEQYF. The DNA for the CDR3 is TGTGCCAGCTTTACAACAGGGGCATTCTCCTACGAGCAGTACTTC. V gene TRBV28 combines with J gene TRBJ2-7; 7 bases match TRBD1. Germline values: CDR1 MDHEN, CDR2 SYDVKM. V was clipped by 8 bases and J by 0 bases; unmatched bases: 10. This CDR3 has 15 residues. Supplemented by reference TRBV28 and TRBJ2-7, the full variable domain reads DVKVTQSSRYLVKRTGEKVFLECVQDMDHENMFWYRQDPGLGLRLIYFSYDVKMKEKGDIPEGYSVSREKKERFSLILESASTNQTSMYLCASFTTGAFSYEQYFGPGTRLTVT.

The chain recombines TRBV15 with TRBJ1-3, with no clear D. The CDR3 spans 16 residues. The V gene lost 0 bases and the J gene lost 3 bases, with 12 bases spanning the gap. Germline CDR1 and CDR2: LNHNV and YYDKDF (reference sequence). CDR3 nucleotide sequence: TGTGCCACCAGCAGAGAGGGAGGGTCCCTTGGAAACACCATATATTTT. As protein: CATSREGGSLGNTIYF. The full variable domain, completed using reference TRBV15 and TRBJ1-3, is DAMVIQNPRYQVTQFGKPVTLSCSQTLNHNVMYWYQQKSSQAPKLLFHYYDKDFNNEADTPDNFQSRRPNTSFCFLDIRSPGLGDTAMYLCATSREGGSLGNTIYFGEGSWLTVV.

This clone was recorded only once. The V call is TRBV11-2, the J call TRBJ2-2, with TRBD2 matching 10 bases. J gave up 4 bases and V 0 bases, and 11 bases lay outside the gene matches. The CDR3 runs to 19 residues. CDR1 and CDR2 (germline): SGHAT, FQNNGV. CDR3 DNA sequence: TGTGCCAGCAGCTTAGAGTCCTCGGGACTAGCGATTTCCACCGGGGAGCTGTTTTTT. Residues: CASSLESSGLAISTGELFF.

This clone was observed a handful of times. The CDR3 sequence: CASSLDWSTPSYEQYF. As DNA, the CDR3 is TGCGCCAGCAGCTTGGACTGGTCAACGCCGTCCTACGAGCAGTACTTC. The chain combines TRBV5-1 with TRBJ2-7; D is uncertain. The ends were cut back, 0 bases at V and 1 base at J, with 14 bases in the middle. Per germline, CDR1 SGHRS and CDR2 YFSETQ. This CDR3 has 16 residues.

The CDR3 reads CASSLRTSGSRTDTQYF. The CDR3 DNA reads TGTGCCAGCAGCCTACGGACTAGCGGGAGTAGGACAGATACGCAGTATTTT. The V gene is TRBV3-1 (or the pseudogene TRBV3-2), the J gene TRBJ2-3, with TRBD2 matching over 13 bases. The CDR3 spans 17 residues. Germline V gene data show CDR1 as LGHDT and CDR2 as YNNKEL (reference sequence). Trimming took 4 bases from V and 3 from J; bases not matched to a gene: 7.

The chain is built from TRBV28 and TRBJ2-1; 8 nucleotides agree with TRBD1. Trimming removed 6 bases from V and 5 bases from J; junction bases left unmatched: 6. Germline V gene data show CDR1 as MDHEN and CDR2 as SYDVKM. The CDR3 consists of 14 residues. CDR3 in DNA: TGTGCCAGCAGCGGGACAGGAGGGGACAATGAGCAGTTCTTC. The encoded protein is CASSGTGGDNEQFF.

The chain uses TRBV10-3 and TRBJ1-1, with D possibly TRBD1 on 6 matching bases. The CDR3 consists of 14 residues. The V and J ends lost 8 bases and 7 bases respectively, with 20 bases between them. CDR1 and CDR2 (germline): ENHRY, SYGVKD. The CDR3 loop reads CAIGTPQGTFEAFF. The CDR3 nucleotides read TGTGCCATCGGAACCCCACAGGGTACATTTGAAGCTTTCTTT.

V and J are TRBV29-1 and TRBJ1-2; 9 nucleotides line up with TRBD1. Trimming took 4 bases from V and 4 from J; bases not matched to a gene: 1. In germline, CDR1 is SQVTM, CDR2 ANQGSEA. CDR3 length equals 12 residues. The CDR3 reads CSVATGGYGYTF. The CDR3 coding sequence is TGCAGCGTTGCGACAGGGGGCTATGGCTACACCTTC.